This T cell receptor (beta chain) was profiled in a study of patients and donors after allogeneic stem cell transplantation. This clonotype was recorded many times. V was shortened by 4 bases and J by 4 bases, with 10 bases between the two germline ends. Germline V lookup: CDR1 LNHNV, CDR2 YYDKDF (reference sequence). The CDR3 consists of 13 residues. TCRdb reprocessed the RT-PCR reads via MiXCR and lists one record per CDR3 protein. In the table there are 150,000 to 200,000 distinct CDR3 sequences, approximately 24% of which are singletons. The sequenced material came from blood, either unsorted or a sorted T cell fraction (not recorded which). The chain couples TRBV15 to TRBJ1-2; tentatively, D is TRBD1 (6 bases). The origin of this receptor is a human donor who was either an allogeneic HSCT recipient or a stem cell or donor lymphocyte infusion donor (not recorded which). It is not recorded whose cells these are; they may come from a transplant donor. CDR3 sequence (DNA): TGTGCCACCAGCAACGACAGGACCTATGGCTACACCTTC. This encodes CATSNDRTYGYTF.